The table lists the clone carrying this T cell receptor (beta chain) with many counts. Unique molecular identifiers featured in how the TCRbeta library was prepared. TCRdb called the PCR reads again in MiXCR, with one record for every CDR3 protein. The sample contains 550,000 to 800,000 distinct CDR3 sequences, around 13% of which appear only once. The data derive from a study of T-cell reconstitution after alpha-beta-depleted transplantation in children. Trimming cost V 5 bases and J 5 bases; bases outside gene matches: 9. The CDR3 covers 15 residues. The chain links TRBV12-3 or TRBV12-4 to TRBJ2-7; the match to TRBD2 covers 10 bases. This sample comprised PBMCs, obtained before TCRalphabeta/CD19-depleted stem cell transplant. The source is a girl aged 2 to 9 with congenital amegakaryocytic thrombocytopenia, due to receive a stem cell transplant. CDR3 amino acids: CASSATSGKRDEQYF. The CDR3 region has the DNA TGTGCCAGCAGTGCTACTAGCGGGAAGCGAGACGAGCAGTACTTC.